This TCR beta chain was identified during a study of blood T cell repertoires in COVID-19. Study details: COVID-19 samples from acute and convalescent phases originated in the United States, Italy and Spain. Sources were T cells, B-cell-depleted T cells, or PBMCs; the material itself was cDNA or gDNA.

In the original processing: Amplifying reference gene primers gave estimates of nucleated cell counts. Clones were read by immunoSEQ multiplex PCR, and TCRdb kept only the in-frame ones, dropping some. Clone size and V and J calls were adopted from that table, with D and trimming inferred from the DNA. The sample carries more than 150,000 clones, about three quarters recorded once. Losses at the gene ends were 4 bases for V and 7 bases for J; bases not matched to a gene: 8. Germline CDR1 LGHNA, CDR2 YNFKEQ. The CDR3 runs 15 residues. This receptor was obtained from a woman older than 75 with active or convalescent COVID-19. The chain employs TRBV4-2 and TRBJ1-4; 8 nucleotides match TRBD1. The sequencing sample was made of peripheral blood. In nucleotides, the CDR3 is TGTGCCAGCAGCCCAGGTACAGGGGGTGGTGAAAAACTGTTTTTT. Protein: CASSPGTGGGEKLFF.